This entry describes one T cell receptor beta chain. Its specificity is unknown. V lost 6 bases to trimming and J lost 7 bases, with 15 bases between them. Germline V CDR1 and CDR2: MNHNS, SASEGT. This CDR3 is built from 14 residues. Researchers isolated at least 6 million PBMCs per sample. The source of the sample is a study of blood T cells in healthy people across ages. In the study overall: Using template switching, researchers captured about one barcoded beta molecule for each two T cells.

Study-level findings and limits: Donor CMV status was unknown, possibly confounding expanded clonotype changes. The unsorted PBMCs prevented any conclusive comparison of naive versus antigen-experienced cells.

The use of a sample-barcoded 5' primer and a J-beta primer mix characterized a second PCR of roughly 7 to 11 cycles. TCRdb used MiXCR to reprocess the 5' RACE reads, holding one entry per CDR3 protein. The sample contains fewer than 2,000,000 distinct CDR3 sequences, 30% to 40% of which appear only once. Specimen: blood. This sequence joins TRBV6-1 and TRBJ1-4; maybe TRBD1 (5 bases). The receptor's source is a woman aged 25 to 39 in good health. The chain's CDR3 is CASSWGSEGEKLFF. DNA for the CDR3: TGTGCCAGCAGCTGGGGGTCGGAGGGTGAAAAACTGTTTTTT.